This T cell receptor beta chain was profiled in a study of PD-L1 blockade in urothelial cancer. Overall study: After treatment start, blood was analyzed at 3 weeks (second dose) and at 6 weeks.

Sequencing used immunoSEQ multiplex PCR; TCRdb keeps in-frame clones, though not all of them. This table has about 120,000 clones, 86% appearing once. The CDR3 extends over 18 amino acids. Germline V gene data show CDR1 as SGHKS and CDR2 as YYEKEE (reference sequence). The trim removed 1 base at V and 3 bases at J, leaving 8 bases unmatched. The time point denotes: peripheral blood 6 weeks after treatment start. Sequenced material: PBMCs, taken around atezolizumab (anti-PD-L1) treatment. This chain uses TRBV5-5 with TRBJ2-1; 12 bases line up with TRBD2. The receptor was isolated from a man between 50 and 59 years old with urothelial cancer. CDR3 protein: CASSLRLAGGPGYNEQFF. The CDR3 DNA sequence: TGTGCCAGCAGCTTGCGTCTAGCGGGAGGGCCTGGCTACAATGAGCAGTTCTTC.